The 6 T cell receptor beta chains listed next were all sequenced from one sample in a study of T cells expressing NK-cell markers. TCRdb reanalyzed the 5' RACE reads, giving one entry per CDR3 protein sequence and no DNA. This table lists hundreds of thousands of distinct CDR3 sequences. Sequenced: blood T cells: a sorted CD56 or NKG2C T cell subset, CD4+ or CD8+ T cells, or bulk PBMC T cells (not recorded which). The receptors come from a man between 18 and 35 years old in good health.

J is TRBJ2-3 and V is TRBV24-1. Germline CDR1 is KGHDR and CDR2 is SFDVKD. CDR3 size: 16 residues. CDR3 residues: CATSDLRALGTDTQYF.

The rearrangement uses TRBV11-3 and TRBJ2-1; absent DNA, TCRdb's TRBD1 call cannot be checked. Germline CDR1 SGHNT, CDR2 YENEEA. The CDR3 loop spans 15 amino acids. The CDR3: CASSPRGADYNEQFF.

The chain uses TRBV29-1 and TRBJ2-1; TCRdb's D gene call, TRBD2, goes unchecked for lack of DNA. Germline V gene sequence: CDR1 SQVTM, CDR2 ANQGSEA. CDR3 length: 16 amino acids. CDR3 protein: CSVVRLAGGLGNEQFF.

The CDR3 sequence is CATRAFGARDYEQYF. The chain links TRBV15 to TRBJ2-7; TCRdb names TRBD2, which stays unverified in the absence of DNA. CDR3 length: 15 residues. Germline CDR1 reads LNHNV; CDR2 reads YYDKDF (reference sequence).

V gene TRBV6-2 or TRBV6-3 combines with J gene TRBJ1-1. CDR3 length equals 15 residues. Germline V CDR1 and CDR2: MNHEY, SVGEGT. The CDR3 loop reads CASIHTGQRNTEAFF.

The chain carries TRBV7-9 and TRBJ1-4; TCRdb calls TRBD1, which cannot be checked without DNA. Germline V lookup: CDR1 SEHNR, CDR2 FQNEAQ (reference sequence). The CDR3 is 16 amino acids. The CDR3 spells CASSPRNGGRNEKLFF.